These 18 T cell receptor beta chains came from one sample sequenced in a study of blood T cell repertoires in COVID-19. The protocol was immunoSEQ multiplex PCR, while the TCRdb copy is restricted to in-frame clones and leaves out a portion. The sample consists of under 65,000 clones, 75% to 90% of them appearing once. Sequenced: peripheral blood. Receptors were obtained from a woman older than 75 with COVID-19, enrolled during active disease.

The chain has TRBV20-1 and TRBJ2-5; weak D call: TRBD2 (7 bases). The V gene's germline CDR1 is DFQATT and CDR2 SNEGSKA (reference sequence). V was shortened by 3 bases and J by 6 bases, with 17 bases between the two germline ends. The CDR3 loop spans 14 amino acids. CDR3 DNA: TGCAGTGCTAGTATGGGGGGGGCGGAGAAGACCCAGTACTTC. Translating it yields CSASMGGAEKTQYF.

The V and J genes are TRBV23-1 and TRBJ1-1; no reliable D call. TRBV23-1 is an ORF, and what it does is uncertain. The V gene lost 3 bases and the J gene lost 0 bases, with 8 bases spanning the gap. The length of the CDR3 is 14 residues. CDR3 loop: CASSHVSLNTEAFF. The CDR3 coding sequence is TGCGCCAGCAGTCACGTGTCTCTGAACACTGAAGCTTTCTTT.

This clone was recorded only once. The CDR3 coding sequence is TGTGCCAGTAAGCGGGGACAGGGCACAGATACGCAGTATTTT. Translation gives CASKRGQGTDTQYF. This chain links TRBV6-5 with TRBJ2-3; tentatively, D is TRBD1 (8 bases). This CDR3 has 14 amino acids. Germline V gene sequence: CDR1 MNHEY, CDR2 SVGAGI. V shed 9 bases and J shed 1 base, with 14 bases lying between them.

This clone was counted a few times. The V gene is TRBV7-8, the J gene TRBJ1-2; D remains unclear. V dropped 6 bases and J dropped 1 base, with 12 bases sitting between them. CDR3 length equals 14 residues. Germline values: CDR1 SGHVS, CDR2 FQNEAQ. The DNA of the CDR3 is TGTGCCAGCAGACCACGGGGAAATAACTATGGCTACACCTTC. Amino acid sequence: CASRPRGNNYGYTF.

The V and J genes are TRBV11-2 and TRBJ2-1; TRBD2 aligns across 10 bases. This CDR3 contains 16 residues. J lost 9 bases, V lost 1 base, and 9 bases had no gene match. In germline, CDR1 is SGHAT, CDR2 FQNNGV. The CDR3 is CASSLVLAGVAIEQFF. In DNA form, the CDR3 reads TGTGCCAGCAGCTTAGTCCTAGCGGGGGTAGCTATTGAGCAGTTCTTC. Combining the CDR3 with reference TRBV11-2 and TRBJ2-1 gives the whole variable domain EAGVAQSPRYKIIEKRQSVAFWCNPISGHATLYWYQQILGQGPKLLIQFQNNGVVDDSQLPKDRFSAERLKGVDSTLKIQPAKLEDSAVYLCASSLVLAGVAIEQFFGPGTRLTVL.

The CDR3 reads CASSLTGGTGELFF. The CDR3 bases are TGCGCCAGCAGCCTGACGGGGGGCACCGGGGAGCTGTTTTTT. The rearrangement uses TRBV5-1 and TRBJ2-2; 7 bases match TRBD2. Germline V lookup: CDR1 SGHRS, CDR2 YFSETQ. V dropped 4 bases and J dropped 4; count of bases not matched to a gene: 4. The CDR3 is made up of 14 amino acids.

This sequence joins TRBV6-6 and TRBJ2-5, with D perhaps TRBD2 (5 bases). Germline-derived CDR1 and CDR2 are MNHNY and SVGAGI (reference sequence). The CDR3 extends over 14 amino acids. V lost 1 base, J lost 5 bases, and 11 bases lay in between. The CDR3 DNA sequence: TGTGCCAGCAGTTACTTAGTCCCGGGGGAGACCCAGTACTTC. Its translation is CASSYLVPGETQYF.

The chain combines TRBV2 with TRBJ2-5; maybe TRBD1 (6 bases). Looked up from germline, CDR1 is SNHLY and CDR2 is FYNNEI. The CDR3 contains 13 residues. Trimming shortened V by 7 bases and J by 3 bases, and 12 bases separated the two germline ends. CDR3 protein: CASNDRPEETQYF. The CDR3 region has the DNA TGTGCCAGCAACGACAGGCCCGAAGAGACCCAGTACTTC.

The chain links TRBV11-2 to TRBJ2-7; D may be TRBD2 (7 bases). The CDR3 covers 15 residues. In germline, CDR1 is SGHAT, CDR2 FQNNGV. V shed 5 bases and J shed 3 bases, with 17 bases lying between them. This chain's CDR3 is CASSRGQPGGYEQYF. In DNA form, the CDR3 reads TGTGCCAGCAGCCGAGGACAGCCGGGGGGCTACGAGCAGTACTTC.

The chain combines TRBV24-1 with TRBJ2-7; possibly TRBD2 for D (6 bases). CDR1 is KGHDR and CDR2 is SFDVKD in the germline V gene. This CDR3 has 16 residues. V lost 0 bases to trimming and J lost 9 bases, with 20 bases between them. CDR3 DNA: TGTGCCACCAGTGATTTGTCCTGGGGGGTGCGCGGTGGGCAGTACTTC. It specifies CATSDLSWGVRGGQYF.

This clone was observed a single time. The gene calls are TRBV6-5 and TRBJ2-2; weak D call: TRBD1 (5 bases). V was shortened by 6 bases and J by 1 base, with 12 bases between the two germline ends. The CDR3 runs 15 residues. The germline V gene has CDR1 MNHEY and CDR2 SVGAGI. The CDR3 DNA is TGTGCCAGCAGAACCCCAGGGCGGAACACCGGGGAGCTGTTTTTT. Protein sequence: CASRTPGRNTGELFF.

The table lists this clone with a count of one. This chain links TRBV19 with TRBJ1-5, with 7 bases lining up with TRBD1. CDR3 length: 15 residues. Germline CDR1 LNHDA, CDR2 SQIVND (reference sequence). With V trimmed by 6 bases and J by 4 bases, 9 bases remained unmatched. CDR3 DNA sequence: TGTGCCAGTAGATGGGGACAGAACCTTAATCAGCCCCAGCATTTT. Protein sequence: CASRWGQNLNQPQHF.

This sequence joins TRBV12-5 and TRBJ2-7, with 14 bases fitting TRBD2. Germline trimming cut 5 bases from V and 3 bases from J; bases unmatched to any gene: 15. In germline, CDR1 is LGHNT, CDR2 FRNRAP. The CDR3 runs 19 residues. Here the CDR3 reads CASGLTRGLAGGRIYEQYF. The CDR3 DNA reads TGTGCTAGTGGTCTAACGAGAGGACTAGCGGGGGGCCGTATCTACGAGCAGTACTTC.

The CDR3 sequence: CASSPRTGTQETQYF. The CDR3 nucleotides read TGTGCCAGCTCACCGAGGACAGGAACGCAAGAGACCCAGTACTTC. V usage is TRBV18 and J usage is TRBJ2-5, with 7 positions matching TRBD1. Germline assignment: CDR1 KGHSH and CDR2 LQKENI. Unmatched junction bases numbered 6, after V lost 3 bases and J lost 2 bases. CDR3 size: 15 residues. Full variable domain (missing parts from reference TRBV18 and TRBJ2-5): NAGVMQNPRHLVRRRGQEARLRCSPMKGHSHVYWYRQLPEEGLKFMVYLQKENIIDESGMPKERFSAEFPKEGPSILRIQQVVRGDSAAYFCASSPRTGTQETQYFGPGTRLLVL.

The chain uses TRBV5-1 and TRBJ1-1, with 8 nucleotides matching TRBD1. Germline assignment: CDR1 SGHRS and CDR2 YFSETQ. The length of the CDR3 is 15 residues. Losses at the gene ends were 0 bases for V and 6 bases for J; bases not matched to a gene: 7. The CDR3 spells CASSLGTGLVPEAFF. The CDR3 DNA sequence: TGCGCCAGCAGCTTGGGGACAGGGCTGGTCCCTGAAGCTTTCTTT.

The CDR3 reads CASSLRVSGNTIYF. In DNA form, the CDR3 reads TGTGCCAGCAGTTTAAGAGTCTCTGGAAACACCATATATTTT. This chain uses TRBV28 with TRBJ1-3; D unclear. CDR3 length: 14 residues. CDR1 is MDHEN, CDR2 SYDVKM, per germline. With 2 bases removed from V and 0 bases from J, the gap between germline ends came to 5 bases.

The chain carries TRBV4-1 and TRBJ2-1; weak D call: TRBD1 (6 bases). CDR3 length: 14 residues. Per the germline V gene, CDR1 is MGHRA and CDR2 is YSYEKL. V was cut by 2 bases and J by 4 bases, with 9 bases left in between. The CDR3, as DNA: TGCGCCAGCAGCCAATCAGGGGTGTACAATGAGCAGTTCTTC. Translated: CASSQSGVYNEQFF.

J is TRBJ1-3 and V is TRBV5-1; D is unclear. The CDR3 consists of 14 residues. V was pared by 4 bases and J by 1 base, with 9 bases between. The germline V gene has CDR1 SGHRS and CDR2 YFSETQ. CDR3 residues: CASSHTESGNTIYF. In DNA, the CDR3 is TGCGCCAGCAGCCACACAGAGTCTGGAAACACCATATATTTT.